The 8 T cell receptor beta chains listed next were all sequenced from one sample in a study of blood T cell repertoires in COVID-19. Clones were sequenced by immunoSEQ multiplex PCR, and TCRdb holds only the in-frame ones, with some missing. The sample contains about 91,000 clones, about 76% of which appear only once. Sequencing was performed on peripheral blood. All receptors derive from a woman aged 80 or over with acute or convalescent COVID-19.

This clone was recorded once. V usage is TRBV7-9 and J usage is TRBJ1-2; D gene ambiguous. The V gene's germline CDR1 is SEHNR and CDR2 FQNEAQ (reference sequence). V lost 0 bases and J 4 bases, leaving 12 bases between the germline ends. CDR3 length: 15 residues. CDR3 loop: CASSLAGLGGYGYTF. The CDR3 nucleotides are TGTGCCAGCAGCTTAGCCGGACTAGGAGGCTATGGCTACACCTTC.

Concerning this clone: A much larger clone differs by one base, so this may be a read error. V usage is TRBV7-9 and J usage is TRBJ1-5; perhaps TRBD1 as D (6 bases). The CDR3 runs to 13 residues. The V end lost 5 bases, the J end lost 4 bases, and 9 bases lay between the germline ends. Germline V gives CDR1 SEHNR, CDR2 FQNEAQ (reference sequence). Written as DNA, the CDR3 is TGTGCCAGCAGCCGACAGGAAAATCAGCCCCAGCATTTT. Its protein is CASSRQENQPQHF.

The rearrangement links TRBV9 to TRBJ1-6; unclear D gene. The CDR3 extends over 13 amino acids. V lost 6 bases, J lost 5 bases, and 9 bases lay in between. Germline CDR1 reads SGDLS; CDR2 reads YYNGEE. The CDR3 protein is CASTQANNSPLHF. DNA of the CDR3: TGTGCCAGCACCCAGGCCAATAATTCACCCCTCCACTTT.

This CDR3 is CASSPAGGRPSTDTQYF. The CDR3 DNA is TGTGCCAGCAGCCCAGCGGGCGGCCGTCCTAGCACAGATACGCAGTATTTT. This chain uses TRBV6-4 with TRBJ2-3, with D perhaps matching TRBD2 (6 bases). The length of the CDR3 is 17 residues. Trimming cost V 6 bases and J 0 bases, with 19 bases left between them. The germline gives CDR1 MRHNA, CDR2 SNTAGT.

V and J are TRBV7-2 and TRBJ2-3; 8 bases agree with TRBD2. Unmatched junction bases numbered 5, after V lost 2 bases and J lost 1 base. Germline V gene sequence: CDR1 SGHTA, CDR2 FQGNSA. The CDR3 spans 16 residues. The DNA for the CDR3 is TGTGCCAGCAGCTTAAACGGGGGGGCCGGCACAGATACGCAGTATTTT. It yields the protein CASSLNGGAGTDTQYF.

The chain employs TRBV7-3 and TRBJ2-2; 10 bases agree with TRBD2. The CDR3 is made up of 16 amino acids. The J segment lost 2 bases and the V segment lost 5 bases, leaving 5 bases of the junction unmatched. Looked up from germline, CDR1 is SGHTA and CDR2 is FQGTGA. The CDR3 spells CASSRLAGVNTGELFF. For the CDR3, the DNA is TGTGCCAGCAGCCGGCTAGCGGGAGTTAACACCGGGGAGCTGTTTTTT.

The CDR3 nucleotides are TGTGCCAGCAGCTTAGGCCCCCCGGGGGGAACCTACGAGCAGTACTTC. It specifies CASSLGPPGGTYEQYF. The chain joins TRBV7-2 to TRBJ2-7, with TRBD2 matching over 7 bases. Germline CDR1 and CDR2: SGHTA and FQGNSA. The CDR3 sequence is 16 residues long. V shed 1 base, J shed 2 bases, and the junction held 8 bases outside the gene matches.

The chain has TRBV4-3 and TRBJ1-3; perhaps TRBD1 as D (5 bases). The CDR3 length is 17 residues. Germline CDR1 LGHNA, CDR2 YSLEER. Trimming cost V 0 bases and J 2 bases, with 14 bases left between them. CDR3 amino acids: CASSQDPPTGAGNTIYF. CDR3 sequence (DNA): TGCGCCAGCAGCCAAGATCCCCCTACGGGGGCTGGAAACACCATATATTTT.